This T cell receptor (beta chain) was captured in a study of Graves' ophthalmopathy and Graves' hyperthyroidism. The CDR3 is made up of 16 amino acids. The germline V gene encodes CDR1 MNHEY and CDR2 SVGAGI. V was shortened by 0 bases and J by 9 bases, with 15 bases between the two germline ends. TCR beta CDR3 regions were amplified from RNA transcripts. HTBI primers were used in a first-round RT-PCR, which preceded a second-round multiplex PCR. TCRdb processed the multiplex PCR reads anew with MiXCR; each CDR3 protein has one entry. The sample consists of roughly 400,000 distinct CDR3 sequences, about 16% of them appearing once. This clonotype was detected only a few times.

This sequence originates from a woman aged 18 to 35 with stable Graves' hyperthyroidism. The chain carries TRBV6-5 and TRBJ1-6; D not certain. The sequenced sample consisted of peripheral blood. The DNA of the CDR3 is TGTGCCAGCAGTTACTCGAATCCAGGCTTTACTTCACCCCTCCACTTT. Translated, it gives CASSYSNPGFTSPLHF.